This T cell receptor beta chain was recovered during a study of T cell responses to AZD1222 COVID-19 vaccine. Generated by immunoSEQ multiplex PCR, the TCRdb table keeps only in-frame clones and is missing some. The table lists 100,000 to 120,000 clones, about 88% of them singletons. Whole-study results and caveats: It should be noted that donors were predominantly white British and more often female, and clonal diversity was possibly underestimated.

This clone was observed a single time. Its specificity is not known. The V gene's germline CDR1 is MNHNS and CDR2 SASEGT. The CDR3 runs to 15 residues. The sequence came from an adult in good health. The specimen was peripheral blood, collected on day 0 of AZD1222 vaccination. The V call is TRBV6-1, the J call TRBJ2-5; D not certain. The end of the DNA fits TRBJ2-7 better, so the J call may be wrong. The DNA of the CDR3 is TGTGCCAGCAGTGAAGCTTTACAGAAATCCTACGAGCAGTACTTC. It specifies CASSEALQKSYEQYF.